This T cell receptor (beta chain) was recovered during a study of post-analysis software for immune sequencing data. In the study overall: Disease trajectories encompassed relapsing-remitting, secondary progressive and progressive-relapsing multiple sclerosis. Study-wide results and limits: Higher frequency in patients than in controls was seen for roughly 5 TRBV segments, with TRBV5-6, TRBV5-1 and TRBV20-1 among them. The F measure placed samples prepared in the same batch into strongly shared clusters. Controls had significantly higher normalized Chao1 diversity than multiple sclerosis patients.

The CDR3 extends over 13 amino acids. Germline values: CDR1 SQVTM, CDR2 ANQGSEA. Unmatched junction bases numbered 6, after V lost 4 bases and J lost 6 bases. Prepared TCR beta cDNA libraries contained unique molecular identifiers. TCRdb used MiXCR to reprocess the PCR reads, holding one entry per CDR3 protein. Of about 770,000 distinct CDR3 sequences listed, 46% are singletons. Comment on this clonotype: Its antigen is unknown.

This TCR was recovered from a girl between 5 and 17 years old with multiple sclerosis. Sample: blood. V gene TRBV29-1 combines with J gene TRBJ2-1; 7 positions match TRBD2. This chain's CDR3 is CSVAEGRGNEQFF. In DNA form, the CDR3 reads TGCAGCGTTGCCGAGGGGAGGGGCAATGAGCAGTTCTTC.